What follows are 13 T cell receptor beta chains derived from one specimen sequenced in a study of shared clonotypes between healthy human individuals. Naive CD8 cells, CD45RO-negative and positively selected for CCR7, excluded terminally differentiated effector memory CD45RA+ cells. Clones were sequenced by immunoSEQ multiplex PCR, and TCRdb holds only the in-frame ones, with some missing. Of millions of clones listed, about 95% are singletons. The sample comprised naive CD8+ T cells sorted from blood. The receptors derive from a man aged 18 to 30 in good health.

J is TRBJ2-1 and V is TRBV13; 9 bases fit TRBD1. The junction had 8 bases not matched to a gene; V was cut back by 4 bases and J by 7 bases. CDR3 length equals 15 residues. The germline gives CDR1 PRHDT, CDR2 FYEKMQ (reference sequence). CDR3 coding DNA: TGTGCCAGCAGCTCGGACAGGGGATCCCCGAATGAGCAGTTCTTC. It encodes CASSSDRGSPNEQFF.

The J gene is TRBJ2-3, the V gene TRBV7-9, with TRBD2 matching over 9 bases. The CDR3 spans 16 residues. CDR1 is SEHNR, CDR2 FQNEAQ, per germline (reference sequence). V trimming: 2 bases; J trimming: 13 bases; junction bases outside the gene matches: 16. The CDR3 DNA is TGTGCCAGCAGCTTACGGGTAGCGGGAGTCTCCCCTAGGAAGTATTTT. Translation: CASSLRVAGVSPRKYF.

The V call is TRBV6-5, the J call TRBJ1-2; D is unresolved. Germline V CDR1 and CDR2: MNHEY, SVGAGI. The CDR3 covers 16 residues. The V and J ends lost 2 bases and 0 bases respectively, with 13 bases between them. In DNA, the CDR3 is TGTGCCAGCAGTTACGACCGACATACCTCTAACTATGGCTACACCTTC. Translating it yields CASSYDRHTSNYGYTF.

This chain joins TRBV30 and TRBJ2-1; D may be TRBD2 (5 bases). Trimming pared 1 base from V and 3 bases from J, leaving 16 bases between. CDR1 is GTSNPN and CDR2 is SVGIG in the germline V gene (reference sequence). There are 16 residues in the CDR3. The CDR3 coding sequence is TGTGCCTGGAGTGCAATTACTAGTTCGTTCTACAATGAGCAGTTCTTC. The encoded protein is CAWSAITSSFYNEQFF. Looking up the rest from reference TRBV30 and TRBJ2-1 gives the full variable domain: SQTIHQWPATLVQPVGSPLSLECTVEGTSNPNLYWYRQAAGRGLQLLFYSVGIGQISSEVPQNLSASRPQDRQFILSSKKLLLSDSGFYLCAWSAITSSFYNEQFFGPGTRLTVL.

The chain recombines TRBV6-1 with TRBJ2-7; TRBD1 matches at 10 bases. Trimming cost V 3 bases and J 5 bases; bases outside gene matches: 7. Germline CDR1 is MNHNS and CDR2 is SASEGT. The CDR3 has 15 amino acids. The CDR3 loop is CASSELGTGVHEQYF. The DNA of the CDR3 is TGTGCCAGCAGTGAGCTGGGGACAGGGGTCCACGAGCAGTACTTC.

This sequence joins TRBV7-9 and TRBJ2-5; TRBD2 matches 9 bases. The CDR3 totals 15 residues. Trimming cost V 2 bases and J 5 bases; bases outside gene matches: 6. CDR1 and CDR2 from the germline V gene are SEHNR and FQNEAQ (reference sequence). The DNA for the CDR3 is TGTGCCAGCAGCTTATACGGCGGGGGGGCGGAGACCCAGTACTTC. Amino acid sequence: CASSLYGGGAETQYF.

The chain combines TRBV27 with TRBJ1-2, with D perhaps TRBD1 (5 bases). Looked up from germline, CDR1 is MNHEY and CDR2 is SMNVEV (reference sequence). The CDR3 sequence is 14 residues long. V dropped 3 bases and J dropped 5 bases, with 13 bases sitting between them. CDR3 region: CASSLGGVKYGYTF. The CDR3 DNA reads as TGTGCCAGCAGTTTGGGGGGGGTGAAGTATGGCTACACCTTC.

To note about this clone: The same CDR3 is also encoded by other DNA sequences in this sample. The V gene is TRBV4-1, the J gene TRBJ2-7, with D possibly being TRBD2 (6 bases). The CDR3 is 13 amino acids. CDR1 and CDR2 from the germline V gene are MGHRA and YSYEKL. Trimming pared 0 bases from V and 6 bases from J, leaving 9 bases between. CDR3 nucleotides: TGCGCCAGCAGCCAAGATTTCGGGGGCGAGCAGTACTTC. Amino acid sequence: CASSQDFGGEQYF.

The J gene is TRBJ2-7, the V gene TRBV27, with TRBD1 identical over 9 bases. Germline V lookup: CDR1 MNHEY, CDR2 SMNVEV (reference sequence). J was trimmed by 7 bases and V by 4 bases; bases with no gene match: 17. The length of the CDR3 is 17 residues. CDR3 sequence reads: CASSSQGQGVPWWEQYF. CDR3 in DNA: TGTGCCAGCAGTTCTCAGGGACAGGGAGTACCGTGGTGGGAGCAGTACTTC.

The chain is built from TRBV9 and TRBJ2-1; D is unresolved. From germline, CDR1 is SGDLS and CDR2 YYNGEE. The CDR3 runs 14 residues. V shed 0 bases and J shed 10 bases, with 14 bases lying between them. The CDR3 reads CASSVDELFWEQFF. CDR3 coding DNA: TGTGCCAGCAGCGTAGACGAACTGTTCTGGGAGCAGTTCTTC.

The J gene is TRBJ1-5, the V gene TRBV6-6; D remains unclear. This CDR3 is 13 amino acids long. V dropped 1 base and J dropped 1 base, with 2 bases sitting between them. The germline V gene has CDR1 MNHNY and CDR2 SVGAGI (reference sequence). The DNA for the CDR3 is TGTGCCAGCAGTTACTTCAGCAATCAGCCCCAGCATTTT. This encodes CASSYFSNQPQHF.

On this clone: A junction boundary mismatches the germline segment, possibly from a read error. This chain links TRBV27 with TRBJ2-3; possible D gene TRBD2, 6 bases. This CDR3 has 16 residues. Germline V lookup: CDR1 MNHEY, CDR2 SMNVEV (reference sequence). CDR3 nucleotide sequence: TGTGCCAGCTCAAACGCGGGGACGGATAGCACGGATACGCAGTATTTT. This encodes CASSNAGTDSTDTQYF.

Turning to this clone: The sample carries other DNA sequences with the same CDR3. The chain is built from TRBV9 and TRBJ2-5; 7 nucleotides agree with TRBD2. There are 14 residues in the CDR3. CDR1 is SGDLS, CDR2 YYNGEE, per germline. V shed 0 bases and J 5 bases; nucleotides not matched to a gene: 4. CDR3: CASSVGGGTETQYF. CDR3 nucleotide sequence: TGTGCCAGCAGCGTAGGGGGAGGGACGGAGACCCAGTACTTC.